The clone carrying this T cell receptor beta chain was found many times. From the reads, TCRdb called clonotypes with MiXCR, one entry per CDR3 protein. This repertoire shows 200,000 to 300,000 distinct CDR3 sequences, around 12% found once; its top ten account for 1.5% to 2%. This specimen belongs to a study of T cell repertoires in cytomegalovirus infection. Overall study context: An indication of both CMV infection and matching HLA type came from public TCR beta signatures.

The clonotype was recovered from a human donor in good health (CMV status not recorded). Some clones in this sample may be carry-over from other donors' samples. The sample consisted of PBMCs.

CDR3 DNA: TGTGCCAGCAACCCCCGGGACAGGGGAAACACCGGGGAGCTGTTTTTT. It translates to CASNPRDRGNTGELFF. J is TRBJ2-2 and V is TRBV2; TRBD1 aligns across 10 bases. CDR1 is SNHLY and CDR2 is FYNNEI in the germline V gene. The V gene end was trimmed by 7 bases and the J gene end by 2 bases; junction bases not matched to a gene: 7. The CDR3 extends over 16 amino acids.